Listed here are 7 T cell receptor beta chains from one sample, sequenced in a study of cytomegalovirus exposure and HLA in healthy donors. PCR primers comprised 60 Vbeta and 13 Jbeta primers. The protocol was immunoSEQ multiplex PCR, while the TCRdb copy is restricted to in-frame clones and leaves out a portion. The repertoire table contains approximately 72,000 clones. The sequenced sample was PBMCs. The source is a man in his forties in good health and CMV-seronegative.

The rearrangement uses TRBV5-1 and TRBJ2-3, with 10 bases lining up with TRBD2. The CDR3 has 15 residues. Germline CDR1 is SGHRS and CDR2 is YFSETQ. V gave up 4 bases and J gave up 7 bases; unmatched junction bases: 9. The CDR3 loop reads CASSGSSGGGNTQYF. The CDR3 DNA follows: TGCGCCAGCAGCGGGTCTAGCGGGGGTGGGAATACGCAGTATTTT.

The chain has TRBV19 and TRBJ2-1; the D gene is possibly TRBD1 (5 bases). The germline V gene has CDR1 LNHDA and CDR2 SQIVND (reference sequence). The CDR3 runs 11 residues. V lost 10 bases and J lost 10, with 14 bases in between. CDR3 DNA: TGTGCCACTTCCAGGGCCCGGGAGCAGTTCTTC. Translation: CATSRAREQFF.

This chain connects TRBV5-1 to TRBJ1-5; weak D call: TRBD1 (6 bases). Trimming cost V 4 bases and J 0 bases, with 11 bases left between them. The CDR3 totals 15 residues. CDR1 is SGHRS, CDR2 YFSETQ, per germline. CDR3 in amino acids: CASSPGQSSNQPQHF. The DNA for the CDR3 is TGCGCCAGCAGCCCGGGACAATCTAGCAATCAGCCCCAGCATTTT.

The CDR3 here is CSVPGSTDNEQFF. The CDR3 DNA is TGCAGCGTTCCGGGAAGTACCGACAATGAGCAGTTCTTC. The chain employs TRBV29-1 and TRBJ2-1, with D possibly matching TRBD2 (5 bases). Germline-derived CDR1 and CDR2 are SQVTM and ANQGSEA. The ends were cut back, 5 bases at V and 5 bases at J, with 13 bases in the middle. The CDR3 is 13 amino acids.

This chain joins TRBV30 and TRBJ1-4; 8 bases match TRBD1. Germline trimming cut 0 bases from V and 6 bases from J; bases unmatched to any gene: 15. The germline V gene encodes CDR1 GTSNPN and CDR2 SVGIG (reference sequence). There are 18 residues in the CDR3. For the CDR3, the DNA is TGTGCCTGGAGTGTAGGCCAGGGGGCGGATACGTGGGATGAAAAACTGTTTTTT. As protein: CAWSVGQGADTWDEKLFF.

The V and J genes are TRBV30 and TRBJ1-6; possible D gene TRBD1, 5 bases. Trimming took 1 base from V and 6 from J, leaving 13 bases between them. The V gene's germline CDR1 is GTSNPN and CDR2 SVGIG (reference sequence). The CDR3 runs to 15 residues. CDR3 protein: CAWSAPGGSNSPLHF. The CDR3 coding sequence is TGTGCCTGGAGTGCCCCCGGGGGATCTAATTCACCCCTCCACTTT.

This chain links TRBV6-5 with TRBJ2-7, with D possibly being TRBD1 (6 bases). Trimming took 6 bases from V and 7 from J, leaving 10 bases between them. Germline values: CDR1 MNHEY, CDR2 SVGAGI. This CDR3 has 11 residues. CDR3 sequence (DNA): TGTGCCAGCAGCAACAGGGCTGAGCAGTACTTC. This sequence encodes CASSNRAEQYF.